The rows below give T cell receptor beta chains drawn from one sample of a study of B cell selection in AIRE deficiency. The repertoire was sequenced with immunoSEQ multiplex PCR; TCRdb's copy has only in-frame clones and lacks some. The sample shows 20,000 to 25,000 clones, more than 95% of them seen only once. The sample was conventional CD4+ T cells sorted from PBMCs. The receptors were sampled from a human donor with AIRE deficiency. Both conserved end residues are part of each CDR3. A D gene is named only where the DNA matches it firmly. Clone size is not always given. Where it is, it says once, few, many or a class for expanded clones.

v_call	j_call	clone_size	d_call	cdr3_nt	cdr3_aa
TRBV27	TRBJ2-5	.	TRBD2	TGTGCCAGCAGTTTATCTAAGAGAGGACTAGCGACTAGGGGGGAGACCCAGTACTTC	CASSLSKRGLATRGETQYF
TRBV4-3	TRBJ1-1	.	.	TGCGCCAGCAGCCAAGCCAGTTCCGGGGGAAGCGAAGCTTTCTTT	CASSQASSGGSEAFF
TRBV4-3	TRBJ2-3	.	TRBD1	TGCGCCAGCAGCCAAGTGGACAGGTTGTACGATACGCAGTATTTT	CASSQVDRLYDTQYF
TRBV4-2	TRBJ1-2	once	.	TGTGCCAGCAGCAGAGACTTATACTATGGCTACACCTTC	CASSRDLYYGYTF
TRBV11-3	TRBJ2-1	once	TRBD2	TGTGCCAGCAGCTTAGGATCGGGAGGGTTAAACAATGAGCAGTTCTTC	CASSLGSGGLNNEQFF
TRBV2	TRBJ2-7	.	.	TGTGCCAGCACACAGGTGCGGGGCCGGCAGTACTTC	CASTQVRGRQYF
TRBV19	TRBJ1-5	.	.	TGTGCCAGCACCGGGCGGAATCAGCCCCAGCATTTT	CASTGRNQPQHF
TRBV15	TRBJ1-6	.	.	TGTGCCACCAGCAGGGGGATTTCACCCCTCCACTTT	CATSRGISPLHF
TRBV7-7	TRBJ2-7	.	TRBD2	TGTGCTAGCAGCTTAAGAGCGGGGGACTCCTACGAGCAGTACTTC	CASSLRAGDSYEQYF
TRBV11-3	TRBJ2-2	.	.	TGTGCCAGCAGCTTAGATGGTGGGGGCACCGGGGAGCTGTTTTTT	CASSLDGGGTGELFF
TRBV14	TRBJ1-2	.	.	TGTGCCAGCAGCCACCACCCCACCAGGGTGGGGGTAGGGGATGGCTACACCTTC	CASSHHPTRVGVGDGYTF
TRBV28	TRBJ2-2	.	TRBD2	TGTGCCAGCAGACGACTAGCGGGAGGGCCGGGCACCGGGGAGCTGTTTTTT	CASRRLAGGPGTGELFF
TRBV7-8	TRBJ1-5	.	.	TGTGCCAGCAGCTTAGACAGGACTAGCAATCAGCCCCAGCATTTT	CASSLDRTSNQPQHF
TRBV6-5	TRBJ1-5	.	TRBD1	TGTGCCAGCAGGAAAAGCACAGGGGGATATCAGCCCCAGCATTTT	CASRKSTGGYQPQHF
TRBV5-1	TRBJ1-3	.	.	TGCGCCAGCAGCGGGGGGGCAGCAGGAAACACCATATATTTT	CASSGGAAGNTIYF
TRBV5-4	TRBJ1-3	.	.	TGTGCCAGCAGACCAGGCCGCGAAGGAAACACCATATATTTT	CASRPGREGNTIYF
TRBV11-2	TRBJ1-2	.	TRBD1	TGTGCCAGCAGCAGGACAGGGGGCGCAGACTATGGCTACACCTTC	CASSRTGGADYGYTF
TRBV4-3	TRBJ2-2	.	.	TGCGCCAGCAGCCAAGATCGTAACCGAGCGAACACCGGGGAGCTGTTTTTT	CASSQDRNRANTGELFF
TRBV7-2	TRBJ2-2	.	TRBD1	TGTGCCAGCAGCACCCGGACAGGGGGCGTCAAACCCGGGGAGCTGTTTTTT	CASSTRTGGVKPGELFF
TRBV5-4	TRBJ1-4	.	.	TGTGCCAGCAGCTCTTACTCGGACGGCGGGAAAAAACTGTTTTTT	CASSSYSDGGKKLFF
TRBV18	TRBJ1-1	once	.	TGTGCCAGCTCACCGTCGACAGGTACTGAAGCTTTCTTT	CASSPSTGTEAFF
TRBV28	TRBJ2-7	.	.	TGTGCCAGCAGTTCACTTGACGACCGAGAAACCTTC	CASSSLDDRETF
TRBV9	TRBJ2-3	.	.	TGTGCCAGCAGCGTAGTGGCGGCATCCACAGATACGCAGTATTTT	CASSVVAASTDTQYF
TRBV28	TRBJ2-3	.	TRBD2	TGTGCCAGCTACCAAGCGGGGGCCGGCACAGATACGCAGTATTTT	CASYQAGAGTDTQYF
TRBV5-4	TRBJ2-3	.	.	TGTGCCAGCAGCTTGGCCGCAGGTACGCAGTATTTT	CASSLAAGTQYF
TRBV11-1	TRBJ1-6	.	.	TGTGCCAGCAGCTGGGACAATTCACCCCTCCACTTT	CASSWDNSPLHF
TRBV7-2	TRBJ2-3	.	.	TGTGCCAGCAGCTTATCTGAGTCGCTCACAGATACGCAGTATTTT	CASSLSESLTDTQYF
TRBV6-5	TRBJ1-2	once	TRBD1	TGTGCCAGCAGTTACAACAGGGGCACCTATGGCTACACCTTC	CASSYNRGTYGYTF
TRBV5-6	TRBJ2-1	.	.	TGTGCCAGCAGCTTGGTAGTAGGGTCCTACAATGAGCAGTTCTTC	CASSLVVGSYNEQFF
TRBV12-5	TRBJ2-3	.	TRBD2	TGTGCTAGTGGAGTTTGGCCTTTGGTTAGCGGGACACCCTTCCCAAAAGATACGCAGTATTTT	CASGVWPLVSGTPFPKDTQYF
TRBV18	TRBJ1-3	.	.	TGTGCCAGCTCACCACCGGTGGACAGCTCTGGAAACACCATATATTTT	CASSPPVDSSGNTIYF
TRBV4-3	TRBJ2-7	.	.	TGCGCCAGCAGCCAAGATTTAGGAGGTAGCGGAAGCTCCTACGAGCAGTACTTC	CASSQDLGGSGSSYEQYF
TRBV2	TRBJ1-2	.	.	TGTGCCAGCTCAGTGGAGGGGAGCGAGAACACCTTC	CASSVEGSENTF
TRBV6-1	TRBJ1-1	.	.	TGTGCCAGCAGTCCTCAGATGAACACTGAAGCTTTCTTT	CASSPQMNTEAFF
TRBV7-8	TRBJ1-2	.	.	TGTGCCAGCAGCGTAGGGGACCTGAATAACTATGGCTACACCTTC	CASSVGDLNNYGYTF
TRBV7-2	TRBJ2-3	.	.	TGTGCCAGCAGCTTAGAGTCCCAGGGCTCAGATACGCAGTATTTT	CASSLESQGSDTQYF
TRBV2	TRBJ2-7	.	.	TGTGCCAGCCGTCTTTACGAGCAGTACTTC	CASRLYEQYF
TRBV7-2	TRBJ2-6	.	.	TGTGCCAGCAGCTTATCCCCCGGGGCCAACGTCCTGACTTTC	CASSLSPGANVLTF
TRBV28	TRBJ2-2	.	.	TGTGCCAGCAGTTCGCCAGGGAGAAACACCGGGGAGCTGTTTTTT	CASSSPGRNTGELFF
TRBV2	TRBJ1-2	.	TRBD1	TGTGCCAGCAGTGTCGACAGGGCCCTTTATGGCTACACCTTC	CASSVDRALYGYTF
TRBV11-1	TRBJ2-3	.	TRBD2	TGTGCCAGCAGCCCGTACTCTAGCGGGAGTTGGGATACGCAGTATTTT	CASSPYSSGSWDTQYF
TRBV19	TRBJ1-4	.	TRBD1	TGTGCCAGTAGTATCCTCGGACAGGGAGGAAAACTGTTTTTT	CASSILGQGGKLFF
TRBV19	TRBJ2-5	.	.	TGTGCCAGTAGTGAGGACGGGTTGTGGGGGACCCAGTACTTC	CASSEDGLWGTQYF
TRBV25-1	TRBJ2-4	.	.	TGTGCCAGCAGTGAAAGACAGGAGGACATTCAGTACTTC	CASSERQEDIQYF
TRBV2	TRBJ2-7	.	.	TGTGCCAGCCTAGGGTACGTTCAAGCAGGGGCCCCCGAGCAGTACTTC	CASLGYVQAGAPEQYF
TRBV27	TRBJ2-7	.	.	TGTGCCAGCAGTTTACGAAACCTAAGGGGGGGCCCCCACGAGCAGTACTTC	CASSLRNLRGGPHEQYF
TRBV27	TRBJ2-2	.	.	TGTGCCAGCAGTTTAAGGGCCTCGAACACCGGGGAGCTGTTTTTT	CASSLRASNTGELFF
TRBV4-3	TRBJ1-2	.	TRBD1	TGCGCCAGCAGCCAAGATTTGGGGACAGGGGGCGGCTACACCTTC	CASSQDLGTGGGYTF
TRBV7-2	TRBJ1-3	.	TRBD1	TGTGCCAGCAGCTTATGGGACAGGAACACCATATATTTT	CASSLWDRNTIYF